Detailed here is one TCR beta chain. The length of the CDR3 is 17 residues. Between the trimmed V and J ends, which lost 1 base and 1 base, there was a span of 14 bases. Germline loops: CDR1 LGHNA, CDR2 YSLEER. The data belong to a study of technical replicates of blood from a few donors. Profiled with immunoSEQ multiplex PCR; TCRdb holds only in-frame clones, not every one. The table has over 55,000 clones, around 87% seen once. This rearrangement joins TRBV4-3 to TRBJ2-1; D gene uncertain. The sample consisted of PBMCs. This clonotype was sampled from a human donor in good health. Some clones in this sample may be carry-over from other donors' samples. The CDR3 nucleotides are TGCGCCAGCAGCCAAGTAAATGGGCCCGAATCCTACAATGAGCAGTTCTTC. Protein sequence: CASSQVNGPESYNEQFF.